A single sample gave rise to the 21 T cell receptor beta chains below, sequenced in a study of molecular identifiers for immune sequencing clone quantification. TCRdb called the PCR reads again in MiXCR, with one record for every CDR3 protein. The data hold 550,000 to 750,000 distinct CDR3 sequences, with about 20% observed a single time. Sequenced material: naive CD8+ T cells from blood, with Jurkat cell RNA spiked in. The subset: FACS-sorted CD8+CD4-CCR7+CD45RA+ naive T cells. These receptors were collected from a human donor in good health. Some libraries in this study had Jurkat cell RNA spiked in.

A single count supports this clonotype. J is TRBJ2-7 and V is TRBV5-1; D is perhaps TRBD1 or TRBD2 (5 bases each). Germline V gene data show CDR1 as SGHRS and CDR2 as YFSETQ. Trimming took off 3 bases at V and 0 bases at J, with 25 bases between the two ends. The CDR3 extends over 19 amino acids. CDR3 bases: TGCGCCAGCAGCTCGGATTCCTTGGGTCGGGACCTTAGCTCCTACGAGCAGTACTTC. Its protein is CASSSDSLGRDLSSYEQYF.

At least ten counts were recorded for this clonotype. Here the CDR3 DNA reads TGTGCCAGCAGTCTTTTAGGCGGATACTCTAATAACTATGGCTACACCTTC. This codes for CASSLLGGYSNNYGYTF. The rearrangement joins TRBV6-5 to TRBJ1-2; D ambiguous. Germline V gene lookup returns CDR1 MNHEY and CDR2 SVGAGI. This CDR3 is 17 amino acids long. Trimming took off 5 bases at V and 1 base at J, with 20 bases between the two ends.

The sample holds many counts of this clonotype. The V and J genes are TRBV13 and TRBJ2-2; no clear D. The CDR3 spans 15 residues. Germline CDR1 PRHDT, CDR2 FYEKMQ (reference sequence). Trimming left V 5 bases short and J 0 bases short, with 10 bases between. CDR3 coding DNA: TGTGCCAGCAGCGCTCCGACTTCGAACACCGGGGAGCTGTTTTTT. This gives the protein CASSAPTSNTGELFF. Drawing the rest from reference TRBV13 and TRBJ2-2, the complete variable domain is AAGVIQSPRHLIKEKRETATLKCYPIPRHDTVYWYQQGPGQDPQFLISFYEKMQSDKGSIPDRFSAQQFSDYHSELNMSSLELGDSALYFCASSAPTSNTGELFFGEGSRLTVL.

This clonotype was detected only a few times. The chain has TRBV3-1 and TRBJ2-7, with 8 bases aligning to TRBD1. CDR3 size: 18 residues. V was clipped by 2 bases and J by 3 bases; unmatched bases: 15. The germline V gene has CDR1 LGHDT and CDR2 YNNKEL (reference sequence). CDR3 loop: CASSQHTGGFLSDYEQYF. DNA of the CDR3: TGTGCCAGCAGCCAACATACAGGGGGTTTTTTGAGTGACTACGAGCAGTACTTC.

The table lists this clonotype with many counts. The V and J genes are TRBV5-1 and TRBJ2-7; tentative D call: TRBD2 (5 bases). CDR3 length equals 14 residues. Between the trimmed V and J ends, which lost 4 bases and 3 bases, there was a span of 14 bases. Germline V gene sequence: CDR1 SGHRS, CDR2 YFSETQ. The CDR3 nucleotides read TGCGCCAGCAGCCCCCCCGAACGGGGCTACGAGCAGTACTTC. Residues: CASSPPERGYEQYF.

This clonotype was recorded a few times. In DNA, the CDR3 is TGTGCCAGCAGTCCCTCATACAGGGGGCCAGAGACCCAGTACTTC. This translates into CASSPSYRGPETQYF. The gene calls are TRBV12-3 or TRBV12-4 and TRBJ2-5, with 9 positions matching TRBD1. With 5 bases clipped from V and 4 bases from J, the junction kept 8 bases outside the gene matches. The CDR3 is 15 residues long.

This clonotype was recorded at least ten times. The chain employs TRBV6-6 and TRBJ2-7; D unclear. Trimming took off 0 bases at V and 6 bases at J, with 6 bases between the two ends. The CDR3 spans 12 residues. Germline assignment: CDR1 MNHNY and CDR2 SVGAGI (reference sequence). This CDR3 reads CASSYSGPEQYF. The CDR3 coding sequence is TGTGCCAGCAGTTACTCGGGCCCCGAGCAGTACTTC.

Notes on this clonotype: Since a much larger clone is just one base distant, this may be a read error. The gene calls are TRBV29-1 and TRBJ2-5; no firm D call. V dropped 1 base and J dropped 5 bases, with 8 bases sitting between them. Per germline, CDR1 SQVTM and CDR2 ANQGSEA. This CDR3 is 12 amino acids long. This CDR3 is CSVEVMGETQYF. The CDR3 coding sequence is TGCAGCGTTGAAGTCATGGGGGAGACCCAGTACTTC.

This clonotype has at least ten counts. This rearrangement joins TRBV2 to TRBJ1-1; 7 nucleotides match TRBD1. This CDR3 contains 12 residues. The V gene's germline CDR1 is SNHLY and CDR2 FYNNEI. Germline trimming cut 10 bases from V and 3 bases from J; bases unmatched to any gene: 5. CDR3 region: CAIQGGYTEAFF. The CDR3 region has the DNA TGTGCCATTCAGGGGGGATACACTGAAGCTTTCTTT.

This rearrangement joins TRBV19 to TRBJ1-4; D may be TRBD1 (6 bases). The CDR3 is 18 amino acids. The V end lost 10 bases, the J end lost 4 bases, and 28 bases lay between the germline ends. Germline CDR1 reads LNHDA; CDR2 reads SQIVND (reference sequence). The CDR3 DNA sequence: TGTGCCAATAGAGGGGGACTCGAGAAGCGAAACAGTAATGAAAAACTGTTTTTT. It codes for CANRGGLEKRNSNEKLFF.

For the CDR3, the DNA is TGTGCCAGCAGTAATTACAGGGGGGTCCGCGAAGCTTTCTTT. This gives the protein CASSNYRGVREAFF. The J gene is TRBJ1-1, the V gene TRBV6-2 or TRBV6-3; TRBD1 aligns across 8 bases. The junction had 10 bases not matched to a gene; V was cut back by 5 bases and J by 8 bases. The CDR3 totals 14 residues. The germline gives CDR1 MNHEY, CDR2 SVGEGT.

This clonotype was found many times. This chain uses TRBV5-6 with TRBJ1-3; D is unclear. This CDR3 spans 15 amino acids. CDR1 is SGHDT, CDR2 YYEEEE, per germline. The V end was cut by 0 bases, the J end by 0 bases, with 7 bases between. Here the CDR3 reads CASSLGPVSGNTIYF. CDR3 sequence (DNA): TGTGCCAGCAGCTTGGGGCCGGTCTCTGGAAACACCATATATTTT.

This clonotype was observed a handful of times. A much larger clone differs by one base, so this may be a read error. J is TRBJ2-7 and V is TRBV25-1; 7 bases are shared with TRBD1. Germline V gene lookup returns CDR1 MGHDK and CDR2 SYGVNS. CDR3 length equals 16 residues. This CDR3 is CASSEYEGTASYEQHF. For the CDR3, the DNA is TGTGCCAGCAGTGAATATGAAGGGACAGCCTCCTACGAGCAGCACTTC.

This clonotype was seen many times. This chain connects TRBV30 to TRBJ2-3; TRBD2 matches at 10 bases. CDR1 and CDR2 (germline): GTSNPN, SVGIG (reference sequence). Unmatched junction bases numbered 4, after V lost 8 bases and J lost 2 bases. CDR3 length: 13 amino acids. This CDR3 is CAHLAGDTDTQYF. CDR3 sequence (DNA): TGTGCCCATCTAGCGGGGGACACAGATACGCAGTATTTT. The variable domain in full, completed from reference TRBV30 and TRBJ2-3, reads SQTIHQWPATLVQPVGSPLSLECTVEGTSNPNLYWYRQAAGRGLQLLFYSVGIGQISSEVPQNLSASRPQDRQFILSSKKLLLSDSGFYLCAHLAGDTDTQYFGPGTRLTVL.

A note on this clonotype: The junction departs from germline at one end; a sequencing error may be responsible. The gene calls are TRBV27 and TRBJ1-5; D is perhaps TRBD1 (6 bases). The CDR3 is 19 residues long. Germline CDR1 and CDR2: MNHEY and SMNVEV (reference sequence). The CDR3 bases are TGTGCCGGCAGTTTATTAGGTTCGGGGGGCTGGCGTGGTAATCAGCCCCAGCATTTT. Translated, it gives CAGSLLGSGGWRGNQPQHF.

About this clonotype: This may be a read error: a much more frequent sequence differs by one nucleotide. The chain recombines TRBV6-2 or TRBV6-3 with TRBJ2-7; TRBD2 is a possible D gene (5 bases). CDR3 length equals 15 residues. V gave up 2 bases and J gave up 4 bases, with 15 bases separating them. In germline, CDR1 is MNHEY, CDR2 SVGEGT. CDR3 bases: TGTGCCAGCAGTTACCCATCGGGGTCAAATTACGAGCAGTACTTC. Translated, it gives CASSYPSGSNYEQYF.

This clonotype has ten or more counts. This chain uses TRBV27 with TRBJ2-3; no firm D call. The CDR3 spans 16 residues. V dropped 3 bases and J dropped 4 bases, with 17 bases sitting between them. The germline V gene encodes CDR1 MNHEY and CDR2 SMNVEV (reference sequence). This CDR3 is CASSFPGRHGADTQYF. Here the CDR3 DNA reads TGTGCCAGCAGTTTCCCGGGCCGCCATGGTGCAGATACGCAGTATTTT.

Concerning this clonotype itself: This could be a read error, since a much larger clone is one nucleotide away. Because it lacks the conserved phenylalanine or tryptophan at the end, this CDR3 is likely a read error. J is TRBJ1-5 and V is TRBV12-5; 10 positions match TRBD1. CDR1 LGHNT and CDR2 FRNRAP come from the germline V gene. V shed 5 bases and J 2 bases; nucleotides not matched to a gene: 9. This CDR3 has 17 amino acids. The CDR3 DNA follows: TGTGCTAGTGGTCCAGCCGGACAGGGGGGTGGCAATCAGCCCCAGCATTCT. This sequence encodes CASGPAGQGGGNQPQHS.

In this sample, this clonotype turned up a few times. The germline gene is not matched at one end of the junction; a read error may be the cause. The chain is built from TRBV19 and TRBJ2-3; D is ambiguous. CDR3 length: 14 residues. The germline V gene has CDR1 LNHDA and CDR2 SQIVND (reference sequence). In nucleotides, the CDR3 is TGTGCCAATAGTCTTCTGGCGGGCACAGATACGCAGTATTTT. This gives the protein CANSLLAGTDTQYF. The full variable domain, completed using reference TRBV19 and TRBJ2-3, is DGGITQSPKYLFRKEGQNVTLSCEQNLNHDAMYWYRQDPGQGLRLIYYSQIVNDFQKGDIAEGYSVSREKKESFPLTVTSAQKNPTAFYLCANSLLAGTDTQYFGPGTRLTVL.

The chain couples TRBV19 to TRBJ2-5; D is uncertain. V was pared by 0 bases and J by 1 base, with 9 bases between. The CDR3 extends over 15 amino acids. CDR1 is LNHDA and CDR2 is SQIVND in the germline V gene (reference sequence). The CDR3 sequence: CASSIDDDPQETQYF. In DNA, the CDR3 is TGTGCCAGTAGTATAGATGACGACCCCCAAGAGACCCAGTACTTC.

This clonotype was detected many times. V and J are TRBV4-3 and TRBJ1-4, with TRBD1 identical over 7 bases. This CDR3 has 14 amino acids. V was clipped by 8 bases and J by 8 bases; unmatched bases: 11. CDR1 and CDR2 (germline): LGHNA, YSLEER. The CDR3 DNA sequence: TGCGCCAGCTCGGGGGACAGTCGGGGCGAAAAACTGTTTTTT. This codes for CASSGDSRGEKLFF.